Sequencing of this T cell receptor beta chain was carried out in a study of shared clonotypes between healthy human individuals. The sample holds one count of this clone. Clones were read by immunoSEQ multiplex PCR, and TCRdb kept only the in-frame ones, dropping some. The sample has some 650,000 clones, roughly 97% seen once. This CDR3 has 15 amino acids. Trimming cost V 5 bases and J 5 bases; bases outside gene matches: 8. Germline V gene data show CDR1 as SNHLY and CDR2 as FYNNEI. The V call is TRBV2, the J call TRBJ2-1; TRBD1 aligns across 8 bases. The sequenced material came from naive CD4+ T cells sorted from blood. The sample's subset: CD45RA+ positively selected. This clonotype was sampled from a woman in her twenties or thirties in good health. This chain's CDR3 is CASSRMDRANNEQFF. DNA of the CDR3: TGTGCCAGCAGTCGGATGGACAGGGCCAACAATGAGCAGTTCTTC. Full variable domain (missing parts from reference TRBV2 and TRBJ2-1): EPEVTQTPSHQVTQMGQEVILRCVPISNHLYFYWYRQILGQKVEFLVSFYNNEISEKSEIFDDQFSVERPDGSNFTLKIRSTKLEDSAMYFCASSRMDRANNEQFFGPGTRLTVL.